What follows is one T cell receptor beta chain and its context. This entry belongs to a study of blood T cell repertoires in COVID-19. Study-level information: The study drew acute and convalescent COVID-19 samples from the United States, Italy and Spain. The cDNA or gDNA used as material had been derived from T cells, B-cell-depleted T cells, or PBMCs.

Profiled with immunoSEQ multiplex PCR; TCRdb holds only in-frame clones, not every one. The sample holds approximately 170,000 clones, 80% to 85% seen once. CDR1 and CDR2 (germline): ENHRY, SYGVKD. Trimming pared 8 bases from V and 2 bases from J, leaving 16 bases between. The CDR3 runs 15 residues. The chain uses TRBV10-3 and TRBJ1-5, with a tentative D call TRBD1 (5 bases). This receptor was identified in a man in his 70s with active or convalescent COVID-19. The sequencing input was peripheral blood. DNA for the CDR3: TGTGCCATCCGGGGGGGAGGACGGGGCAATCAGCCCCAGCATTTT. It specifies CAIRGGGRGNQPQHF.